Shown below are 30 T cell receptor beta chains from a single sample sequenced in a study of blood T cell repertoires in COVID-19. Sequencing used immunoSEQ multiplex PCR; TCRdb keeps in-frame clones, though not all of them. The sample includes some 240,000 clones, 89% of them seen just once. Sequencing was performed on peripheral blood. The receptors shown here come from a woman aged 40 to 50 who had recovered from COVID-19.

The chain carries TRBV6-5 and TRBJ2-2, with D perhaps TRBD1 (6 bases). The V end lost 6 bases, the J end lost 8 bases, and 19 bases lay between the germline ends. Germline assignment: CDR1 MNHEY and CDR2 SVGAGI. This CDR3 region has 15 residues. Written as DNA, the CDR3 is TGTGCCAGCAGCAATCCACAGGGAAAGGAAGGGGAGCTGTTTTTT. It specifies CASSNPQGKEGELFF.

The V call is TRBV6-6, the J call TRBJ2-7; possible D gene TRBD1, 6 bases. The germline gives CDR1 MNHNY, CDR2 SVGAGI (reference sequence). Trimming removed 0 bases at V and 4 bases at J, with 16 bases between. The CDR3 has 16 amino acids. CDR3 region: CASSYSKTGTPYEQYF. CDR3 DNA: TGTGCCAGCAGTTACTCAAAAACAGGGACCCCTTACGAGCAGTACTTC.

This rearrangement joins TRBV6-5 to TRBJ2-4; tentatively, D is TRBD1 (6 bases). Germline V gene data show CDR1 as MNHEY and CDR2 as SVGAGI. The CDR3 is 12 residues long. The V end lost 2 bases, the J end lost 9 bases, and 8 bases lay between the germline ends. As DNA, the CDR3 is TGTGCCAGCAGTTACGACAGGAGCATTCAGTACTTC. The encoded protein is CASSYDRSIQYF.

CDR3 sequence (DNA): TGTGCTAGTGGGCCCCAGCGGCACATAGCTTTCTTT. Residues: CASGPQRHIAFF. The chain carries TRBV12-5 and TRBJ1-1; D gene uncertain. Per the germline V gene, CDR1 is LGHNT and CDR2 is FRNRAP. Trimming pared 6 bases from V and 10 bases from J, leaving 15 bases between. The CDR3 runs to 12 residues. The full variable domain, with the rest looked up from reference TRBV12-5 and TRBJ1-1, is DARVTQTPRHKVTEMGQEVTMRCQPILGHNTVFWYRQTMMQGLELLAYFRNRAPLDDSGMPKDRFSAEMPDATLATLKIQPSEPRDSAVYFCASGPQRHIAFFGQGTRLTVV.

The rearrangement uses TRBV12-3 or TRBV12-4 and TRBJ1-2; D is unresolved. The CDR3 consists of 12 residues. V lost 9 bases and J 8 bases, leaving 16 bases between the germline ends. The CDR3 reads CASRMGGGGYTF. The CDR3 region has the DNA TGTGCCAGTCGAATGGGTGGCGGCGGCTACACCTTC.

The gene calls are TRBV5-1 and TRBJ2-7; TRBD1 aligns across 11 bases. The CDR3 length is 13 residues. The germline gives CDR1 SGHRS, CDR2 YFSETQ. The V segment lost 4 bases and the J segment 6 bases; nucleotides outside the gene matches: 3. The CDR3 DNA is TGCGCCAGCAGCAAAGGACAGGGGGCCGAGCAGTACGTC. Protein product: CASSKGQGAEQYV.

Only one count was recorded for this clone. CDR3 coding DNA: TGCAGCGTTGTGGGGGGACTAGCGGGATACGAGCAGTACTTC. Residues: CSVVGGLAGYEQYF. The rearrangement uses TRBV29-1 and TRBJ2-7, with 13 bases that match TRBD2. Trimming cost V 4 bases and J 4 bases; bases outside gene matches: 4. This CDR3 comprises 14 residues. The germline V gene has CDR1 SQVTM and CDR2 ANQGSEA.

This clone was recorded only once. The chain has TRBV30 and TRBJ2-7; D is unclear. V dropped 4 bases and J dropped 0 bases, with 10 bases sitting between them. Germline V gene lookup returns CDR1 GTSNPN and CDR2 SVGIG (reference sequence). This CDR3 has 13 residues. The CDR3 nucleotides read TGTGCCTGGACAAAGCTCTCCTCCTACGAGCAGTACTTC. Translating it yields CAWTKLSSYEQYF.

The table lists this clone with a count of one. The V and J genes are TRBV27 and TRBJ2-1; TRBD2 aligns across 7 bases. J was trimmed by 3 bases and V by 1 base; bases with no gene match: 3. The CDR3 totals 15 residues. Per the germline V gene, CDR1 is MNHEY and CDR2 is SMNVEV (reference sequence). CDR3 loop: CASSLFLADYNEQFF. The CDR3 DNA reads as TGTGCCAGCAGTTTATTCCTAGCGGACTACAATGAGCAGTTCTTC.

The V and J genes are TRBV5-4 and TRBJ2-1; 9 nucleotides agree with TRBD2. Germline V gene data show CDR1 as SGHNT and CDR2 as YYREEE (reference sequence). Trimming removed 4 bases from V and 10 bases from J; junction bases left unmatched: 15. CDR3 length equals 16 residues. This chain's CDR3 is CASSPDGGRGPREQFF. The CDR3 DNA follows: TGTGCCAGCAGCCCCGACGGCGGGAGGGGACCCAGGGAGCAGTTCTTC.

This CDR3 reads CASSLGVPNTGELFF. The CDR3 coding sequence is TGCGCCAGCAGTTTAGGGGTCCCGAACACCGGGGAGCTGTTTTTT. The chain carries TRBV10-1 and TRBJ2-2; possibly TRBD1 for D (5 bases). V was clipped by 5 bases and J by 0 bases, with 10 bases between them. CDR3 length equals 15 residues. Germline V gives CDR1 WNHNN, CDR2 SYGVQD (reference sequence).

As concerns this clone: Other DNA sequences within the sample encode an identical CDR3. The chain combines TRBV27 with TRBJ1-1, with D possibly TRBD1 on 5 matching bases. This CDR3 is built from 13 residues. V was shortened by 0 bases and J by 6 bases, with 8 bases between the two germline ends. The germline V gene encodes CDR1 MNHEY and CDR2 SMNVEV (reference sequence). DNA for the CDR3: TGTGCCAGCAGTTTATCTAGGGGTTCTGAAGCTTTCTTT. It is translated as CASSLSRGSEAFF.

The chain employs TRBV6-5 and TRBJ1-2; 11 bases map to TRBD1. The ends lost 6 bases at V and 7 bases at J; junction bases unmatched: 7. The CDR3 is 14 residues long. CDR1 MNHEY and CDR2 SVGAGI come from the germline V gene. The CDR3 loop reads CASSRTGGTSGYTF. CDR3 bases: TGTGCCAGCAGCAGGACAGGGGGCACTTCTGGCTACACCTTC.

The gene calls are TRBV3-1 (or the pseudogene TRBV3-2) and TRBJ2-7, with 8 nucleotides matching TRBD2. In germline, CDR1 is LGHDT, CDR2 YNNKEL (reference sequence). The junction had 6 bases not matched to a gene; V was cut back by 2 bases and J by 0 bases. This CDR3 is built from 16 residues. The DNA for the CDR3 is TGTGCCAGCAGCCAACTTGGACTAGCTAGCTCCTACGAGCAGTACGTC. Protein: CASSQLGLASSYEQYV.

The V call is TRBV5-1, the J call TRBJ2-3, with D possibly TRBD1 on 6 matching bases. The CDR3 consists of 15 residues. The V and J ends lost 0 bases and 2 bases respectively, with 10 bases between them. CDR1 is SGHRS and CDR2 is YFSETQ in the germline V gene. The CDR3 region is CASSLEGHPTDTQYF. In DNA, the CDR3 is TGCGCCAGCAGCTTGGAGGGACACCCCACAGATACGCAGTATTTT.

CDR3 in amino acids: CASSLAAGDTEAFF. The CDR3, as DNA: TGCGCCAGCAGCTTGGCAGCGGGCGACACTGAAGCTTTCTTT. The V gene is TRBV5-1, the J gene TRBJ1-1; no firm D call. The V gene's germline CDR1 is SGHRS and CDR2 YFSETQ. CDR3 length: 14 residues. The V end lost 0 bases, the J end lost 3 bases, and 9 bases lay between the germline ends.

The V call is TRBV5-5, the J call TRBJ1-1; TRBD1 agrees at 7 bases. The CDR3 consists of 14 residues. The V segment lost 0 bases and the J segment 3 bases; nucleotides outside the gene matches: 2. Germline V gives CDR1 SGHKS, CDR2 YYEKEE (reference sequence). CDR3 protein: CASSLEGADTEAFF. The DNA for the CDR3 is TGTGCCAGCAGCTTGGAGGGGGCAGACACTGAAGCTTTCTTT. The full variable domain, its missing parts supplied by reference TRBV5-5 and TRBJ1-1, is DAGVTQSPTHLIKTRGQQVTLRCSPISGHKSVSWYQQVLGQGPQFIFQYYEKEERGRGNFPDRFSARQFPNYSSELNVNALLLGDSALYLCASSLEGADTEAFFGQGTRLTVV.

The CDR3 coding sequence is TGTGCCAGCAGTTTACTCAAGGGACAGGGTAATGAAAAACTGTTTTTT. Residues: CASSLLKGQGNEKLFF. The J gene is TRBJ1-4, the V gene TRBV6-5; 9 bases are shared with TRBD1. The CDR3 is made up of 16 amino acids. After removal of 4 bases from V and 4 bases from J, the junction contained 7 bases not matched to a gene. The germline CDR1 and CDR2 sequences are MNHEY and SVGAGI.

The V call is TRBV7-2, the J call TRBJ2-1, with TRBD2 matching over 7 bases. The junction had 9 bases not matched to a gene; V was cut back by 0 bases and J by 7 bases. The CDR3 totals 16 residues. CDR1 and CDR2 (germline): SGHTA, FQGNSA. The CDR3 coding sequence is TGTGCCAGCAGCTTAGCTGTGGGGGAGGGCTGGAATGAGCAGTTCTTC. It translates to CASSLAVGEGWNEQFF.

The genes are TRBV2 and TRBJ1-4, with 9 bases lining up with TRBD1. The ends lost 0 bases at V and 10 bases at J; junction bases unmatched: 6. This CDR3 has 15 residues. The germline V gene encodes CDR1 SNHLY and CDR2 FYNNEI. Here the CDR3 reads CASSEARTGVGKLFF. CDR3 sequence (DNA): TGTGCCAGCAGTGAAGCCCGGACAGGGGTTGGAAAACTGTTTTTT.

About this clone: This CDR3 is missing its conserved last phenylalanine or tryptophan, likely due to a read error. No DNA is shown, since the ends of the CDR3 on it are uncertain; the CDR3 is the one TCRdb lists. CDR3 loop: CASSQGDTGHSY. This chain links TRBV3-1 (or the pseudogene TRBV3-2) with TRBJ1-2; the table gives TRBD1 as D, unverified against the DNA. Germline CDR1 is LGHDT and CDR2 is YNNKEL (reference sequence). The CDR3 is 12 residues long, ends included.

This clone has a handful of counts. CDR3 DNA: TGCGCCAGCAGCTTCGGACAGGGGGGGGACCAGTACTTC. Translating it yields CASSFGQGGDQYF. The V call is TRBV5-1, the J call TRBJ2-5; 10 bases agree with TRBD1. This CDR3 has 13 residues. The J segment lost 10 bases and the V segment lost 2 bases, leaving 5 bases of the junction unmatched. Germline assignment: CDR1 SGHRS and CDR2 YFSETQ.

This chain links TRBV10-2 with TRBJ1-1; D gene ambiguous. Per germline, CDR1 WSHSY and CDR2 SAAADI. V was cut by 11 bases and J by 3 bases, with 19 bases left in between. The CDR3 spans 14 residues. CDR3 amino acids: CAASSGGDDTEAFF. DNA for the CDR3: TGCGCCGCATCCTCCGGAGGCGATGACACTGAAGCTTTCTTT.

This chain uses TRBV12-3 or TRBV12-4 with TRBJ1-5; unclear D gene. The V gene lost 2 bases and the J gene lost 7 bases, with 6 bases spanning the gap. The CDR3 covers 12 residues. DNA for the CDR3: TGTGCCAGCAGTTTAACGGGGCAGCCCCAGCATTTT. It is translated as CASSLTGQPQHF.

V and J are TRBV9 and TRBJ2-1; 11 bases line up with TRBD1. The CDR3 covers 16 residues. J gave up 9 bases and V 0 bases, and 8 bases lay outside the gene matches. Germline V lookup: CDR1 SGDLS, CDR2 YYNGEE. The CDR3 nucleotides are TGTGCCAGCAGCGTAGTTTCGGGACAGGGGGGAGGTGAGCAGTTCTTC. This translates into CASSVVSGQGGGEQFF.

The V call is TRBV7-2, the J call TRBJ2-1; D unresolved. The germline CDR1 and CDR2 sequences are SGHTA and FQGNSA. V lost 2 bases and J 11 bases, leaving 13 bases between the germline ends. This CDR3 comprises 13 residues. CDR3 in amino acids: CASSLPPEFKQFF. CDR3 coding DNA: TGTGCCAGCAGCTTACCTCCTGAGTTTAAGCAGTTCTTC.

The rearrangement joins TRBV28 to TRBJ2-7; TRBD1 might be the D (6 bases). V lost 10 bases and J lost 2, with 12 bases in between. The CDR3 contains 12 residues. CDR1 is MDHEN and CDR2 is SYDVKM in the germline V gene. In DNA form, the CDR3 reads TGTGCCACCACAGGGAATACCTACGAGCAGTACTTC. It codes for CATTGNTYEQYF.

This clone was seen a handful of times. The V call is TRBV19, the J call TRBJ1-1, with D hard to call. This CDR3 is 11 amino acids long. Germline loops: CDR1 LNHDA, CDR2 SQIVND (reference sequence). V lost 4 bases, J lost 5 bases, and 5 bases lay in between. The CDR3 here is CASSRETEAFF. CDR3 DNA: TGTGCCAGTAGTAGGGAGACTGAAGCTTTCTTT.

The genes are TRBV28 and TRBJ1-2; 8 bases match TRBD1. Trimming at V came to 8 bases and at J to 6 bases, leaving 5 bases not matched to a gene. Germline V gives CDR1 MDHEN, CDR2 SYDVKM. There are 12 residues in the CDR3. In nucleotides, the CDR3 is TGTGCCAGCGAGGACAGGGTCCATGGCTACACCTTC. It specifies CASEDRVHGYTF.

This clone was seen once. J is TRBJ1-1 and V is TRBV29-1; TRBD1 is a possible D gene (5 bases). Trimming removed 4 bases from V and 6 bases from J, with 12 bases in between. This CDR3 has 12 amino acids. From germline, CDR1 is SQVTM and CDR2 ANQGSEA. The CDR3 loop reads CSVVPTDAEAFF. For the CDR3, the DNA is TGCAGCGTTGTCCCGACAGACGCTGAAGCTTTCTTT.